Shown below are 30 T cell receptor beta chains from a single sample sequenced in a study of cytomegalovirus exposure and HLA in healthy donors. The study ran its PCR with 60 Vbeta and 13 Jbeta primers. Measured with immunoSEQ multiplex PCR; TCRdb has only the in-frame clones, and not every one. In the table there are roughly 100,000 clones, around 80% of which are singletons. Sequenced: PBMCs. These TCRs come from a man between 18 and 29 years old in good health and CMV-seronegative.

In nucleotides, the CDR3 is TGTGCCAGCAGCCCAGAGGTAGGGACAGGGAATTACGAGCAGTACTTC. Its translation: CASSPEVGTGNYEQYF. The chain links TRBV11-2 to TRBJ2-7, with 9 nucleotides matching TRBD1. The CDR3 is 16 amino acids. J gave up 4 bases and V 5 bases, and 12 bases lay outside the gene matches. The germline CDR1 and CDR2 sequences are SGHAT and FQNNGV.

The V gene is TRBV27, the J gene TRBJ1-1; possibly TRBD1 for D (5 bases). V gave up 5 bases and J gave up 3 bases, with 19 bases separating them. Germline values: CDR1 MNHEY, CDR2 SMNVEV (reference sequence). This CDR3 is built from 16 residues. The CDR3: CASSRHGGGGHTEAFF. CDR3 sequence (DNA): TGTGCCAGCAGTCGACACGGCGGGGGGGGACACACTGAAGCTTTCTTT.

The rearrangement uses TRBV10-3 and TRBJ2-3; D unresolved. This CDR3 is built from 15 residues. Trimming took off 4 bases at V and 0 bases at J, with 11 bases between the two ends. Germline V gives CDR1 ENHRY, CDR2 SYGVKD. CDR3 sequence: CAISASTGSTDTQYF. CDR3 DNA: TGTGCCATCAGTGCAAGCACGGGTAGCACAGATACGCAGTATTTT.

This chain connects TRBV4-1 to TRBJ1-6; D might be TRBD1 (5 bases). CDR3 length: 14 residues. Trimming cost V 4 bases and J 7 bases, with 11 bases left between them. Germline CDR1 reads MGHRA; CDR2 reads YSYEKL. CDR3 loop: CASSPQGANSPLHF. The CDR3 DNA sequence: TGCGCCAGCAGCCCCCAAGGGGCGAATTCACCCCTCCACTTT.

This clone was found once. V gene TRBV19 combines with J gene TRBJ2-7; 7 bases are shared with TRBD1. The CDR3 is 12 residues long. Germline V gives CDR1 LNHDA, CDR2 SQIVND (reference sequence). The V and J ends lost 6 bases and 6 bases, in that order; junction bases with no gene match: 5. CDR3 region: CASSVQGTEQYF. CDR3 bases: TGTGCCAGTAGCGTACAGGGGACCGAGCAGTACTTC. Supplemented by reference TRBV19 and TRBJ2-7, the full variable domain reads DGGITQSPKYLFRKEGQNVTLSCEQNLNHDAMYWYRQDPGQGLRLIYYSQIVNDFQKGDIAEGYSVSREKKESFPLTVTSAQKNPTAFYLCASSVQGTEQYFGPGTRLTVT.

The rearrangement uses TRBV25-1 and TRBJ2-2; TRBD1 aligns across 9 bases. V dropped 4 bases and J dropped 5; count of bases not matched to a gene: 2. The CDR3 spans 14 residues. Germline V gives CDR1 MGHDK, CDR2 SYGVNS. In DNA, the CDR3 is TGTGCCAGCAGTGGGGACAGGGAAACCGGGGAGCTGTTTTTT. Its translation is CASSGDRETGELFF.

The V call is TRBV7-8, the J call TRBJ2-5; TRBD1 is a possible D gene (6 bases). Trimming shortened V by 7 bases and J by 3 bases, and 12 bases separated the two germline ends. There are 13 residues in the CDR3. The germline V gene encodes CDR1 SGHVS and CDR2 FQNEAQ. CDR3 in amino acids: CASTFSGEETQYF. The CDR3 DNA is TGTGCCAGCACCTTTTCAGGGGAAGAGACCCAGTACTTC.

The chain couples TRBV27 to TRBJ2-3, with 11 bases lining up with TRBD2. J was trimmed by 5 bases and V by 3 bases; bases with no gene match: 4. The CDR3 covers 15 residues. Germline CDR1 and CDR2: MNHEY and SMNVEV (reference sequence). In DNA, the CDR3 is TGTGCCAGCAGTTTCACTCTAGCGGGGGGAGATACGCAGTATTTT. It is translated as CASSFTLAGGDTQYF.

This clone was seen once. V usage is TRBV5-6 and J usage is TRBJ1-2, with TRBD1 as a possible D gene (5 bases). V shed 6 bases and J shed 7 bases, with 19 bases lying between them. This CDR3 is 14 amino acids long. CDR1 SGHDT and CDR2 YYEEEE come from the germline V gene. The CDR3 region has the DNA TGTGCCAGCAAAGCGCCGGACACGATGCGTGGCTACACCTTC. Protein: CASKAPDTMRGYTF.

The genes are TRBV11-2 and TRBJ1-2; D uncertain. The CDR3 has 15 amino acids. The germline V gene encodes CDR1 SGHAT and CDR2 FQNNGV. The V end lost 4 bases, the J end lost 1 base, and 13 bases lay between the germline ends. The CDR3 DNA is TGTGCCAGCAGCTCGTTCCCCGACAATAACTATGGCTACACCTTC. This translates into CASSSFPDNNYGYTF.

Only one count was recorded for this clone. The CDR3 reads CASSLEAPHLNTEAFF. The DNA of the CDR3 is TGTGCCAGCAGCTTAGAGGCCCCACACCTGAACACTGAAGCTTTCTTT. The chain links TRBV7-3 to TRBJ1-1; D is unclear. The CDR3 length is 16 residues. Germline values: CDR1 SGHTA, CDR2 FQGTGA. Between the trimmed V and J ends, which lost 2 bases and 0 bases, there was a span of 13 bases.

This chain joins TRBV6-4 and TRBJ2-2; 13 bases line up with TRBD2. The germline V gene has CDR1 MRHNA and CDR2 SNTAGT. This CDR3 contains 20 residues. J lost 0 bases, V lost 0 bases, and 7 bases had no gene match. The CDR3 sequence: CASSDSHRTSGSPNTGELFF. CDR3 sequence (DNA): TGTGCCAGCAGTGACTCCCATCGGACTAGCGGGAGTCCGAACACCGGGGAGCTGTTTTTT.

This chain connects TRBV28 to TRBJ2-3; 9 bases match TRBD2. This CDR3 has 14 residues. Germline CDR1 is MDHEN and CDR2 is SYDVKM. V shed 7 bases, J shed 2 bases, and the junction held 4 bases outside the gene matches. CDR3 amino acids: CASTREGITDTQYF. In DNA, the CDR3 is TGTGCCAGCACGCGGGAGGGTATCACAGATACGCAGTATTTT.

The V gene is TRBV18, the J gene TRBJ2-1; D possibly corresponds to TRBD2 (6 bases). CDR1 is KGHSH and CDR2 is LQKENI in the germline V gene. V shed 3 bases and J shed 5 bases, with 14 bases lying between them. The CDR3 consists of 15 residues. CDR3 bases: TGTGCCAGCTCACCCCGCTCAGGAGGGAACAATGAGCAGTTCTTC. It specifies CASSPRSGGNNEQFF.

The chain's CDR3 is CASSFAYGYTF. The CDR3 coding sequence is TGTGCCAGCAGTTTCGCGTATGGCTACACCTTC. The genes are TRBV6-6 and TRBJ1-2; D is uncertain. V gave up 4 bases and J gave up 5 bases, with 5 bases separating them. CDR3 size: 11 residues. Looked up from germline, CDR1 is MNHNY and CDR2 is SVGAGI (reference sequence).

The V and J genes are TRBV30 and TRBJ2-7; 10 bases agree with TRBD1. The trim removed 2 bases at V and 5 bases at J, leaving 12 bases unmatched. This CDR3 has 16 residues. Germline assignment: CDR1 GTSNPN and CDR2 SVGIG (reference sequence). CDR3 amino acids: CAWSLGQGLRWDEQYF. CDR3 nucleotides: TGTGCCTGGAGTCTGGGACAGGGGCTCCGGTGGGACGAGCAGTACTTC.

V is TRBV7-5 and J is TRBJ2-7; TRBD2, the table's D call, lacks a check against the DNA. TRBV7-5 constitutes a pseudogene. The CDR3 has 17 amino acids. The CDR3 spells CVRSLGAWLAEVNEQYF. CDR3 nucleotide sequence: TGTGTCAGAAGCTTAGGCGCGTGGCTAGCGGAAGTCAACGAGCAGTACTTC.

This rearrangement joins TRBV4-2 to TRBJ2-7; D is possibly TRBD1 (5 bases). CDR1 is LGHNA, CDR2 YNFKEQ, per germline. The length of the CDR3 is 13 residues. V dropped 1 base and J dropped 5 bases, with 9 bases sitting between them. CDR3 amino acids: CASSQGPRDEQYF. In nucleotides, the CDR3 is TGTGCCAGCAGCCAAGGACCCAGGGACGAGCAGTACTTC.

This chain uses TRBV27 with TRBJ2-7, with TRBD1 identical over 9 bases. V lost 2 bases, J lost 4 bases, and 3 bases stayed unmatched. Looked up from germline, CDR1 is MNHEY and CDR2 is SMNVEV (reference sequence). The CDR3 runs to 14 residues. The CDR3 protein is CASSLGTGPYEQYF. CDR3 bases: TGTGCCAGCAGTTTAGGGACAGGGCCTTACGAGCAGTACTTC.

The rearrangement joins TRBV28 to TRBJ2-1; D is perhaps TRBD2 (6 bases). The CDR3 runs to 14 residues. Trimming removed 1 base from V and 15 bases from J, with 19 bases in between. CDR1 is MDHEN, CDR2 SYDVKM, per germline. The CDR3 region has the DNA TGTGCCAGCAGTTTATCTCTCGGGAGCTGGTACTCGTTCTTC. Its protein is CASSLSLGSWYSFF.

This rearrangement joins TRBV7-6 to TRBJ2-2; 8 bases are shared with TRBD2. The ends lost 1 base at V and 7 bases at J; junction bases unmatched: 14. The CDR3 sequence is 18 residues long. The germline CDR1 and CDR2 sequences are SGHVS and FNYEAQ. The CDR3: CASSLVFRATAGDGELFF. CDR3 bases: TGTGCCAGCAGCTTAGTTTTCCGGGCCACAGCGGGGGACGGGGAGCTGTTTTTT. Supplemented by reference TRBV7-6 and TRBJ2-2, the full variable domain reads GAGVSQSPRYKVTKRGQDVALRCDPISGHVSLYWYRQALGQGPEFLTYFNYEAQQDKSGLPNDRFSAERPEGSISTLTIQRTEQRDSAMYRCASSLVFRATAGDGELFFGEGSRLTVL.

This chain connects TRBV5-1 to TRBJ2-3; D possibly corresponds to TRBD2 (6 bases). The V and J ends lost 3 bases and 5 bases respectively, with 10 bases between them. Germline lookup yields CDR1 SGHRS and CDR2 YFSETQ. This CDR3 is built from 13 residues. The chain's CDR3 is CASSSRGRDTQYF. The CDR3 nucleotides read TGCGCCAGCAGCTCCCGGGGGAGAGATACGCAGTATTTT.

V gene TRBV29-1 combines with J gene TRBJ1-1; TRBD1 matches at 7 bases. This CDR3 is 12 amino acids long. V lost 7 bases to trimming and J lost 4 bases; unmatched junction nucleotides: 6. Germline V gene data show CDR1 as SQVTM and CDR2 as ANQGSEA. CDR3 residues: CSAADRSTEAFF. For the CDR3, the DNA is TGCAGCGCCGCGGACAGGAGCACTGAAGCTTTCTTT.

The chain joins TRBV2 to TRBJ2-6; the D is unclear. Per the germline V gene, CDR1 is SNHLY and CDR2 is FYNNEI. The V end lost 6 bases, the J end lost 0 bases, and 9 bases lay between the germline ends. This CDR3 is built from 15 residues. DNA for the CDR3: TGTGCCAGCAGCCAGGCTTTCTCTGGGGCCAACGTCCTGACTTTC. It encodes CASSQAFSGANVLTF.

This clone has only a few counts. The chain uses TRBV10-3 and TRBJ2-6, with 9 bases fitting TRBD1. The germline gives CDR1 ENHRY, CDR2 SYGVKD. This CDR3 spans 17 amino acids. V was pared by 5 bases and J by 3 bases, with 8 bases of the junction left unmatched. CDR3 sequence: CAISYRGRGIGANVLTF. CDR3 DNA: TGTGCCATCAGTTACAGGGGGCGAGGAATTGGGGCCAACGTCCTGACTTTC.

This clone occurred once. The CDR3 here is CASKRGGDTEAFF. The CDR3 region has the DNA TGTGCCAGCAAGAGAGGAGGCGACACTGAAGCTTTCTTT. V is TRBV27 and J is TRBJ1-1; D call uncertain. Trimming removed 7 bases at V and 3 bases at J, with 12 bases between. This CDR3 spans 13 amino acids. The germline V gene has CDR1 MNHEY and CDR2 SMNVEV (reference sequence).

V gene TRBV19 combines with J gene TRBJ1-1; 8 nucleotides align to TRBD1. The trim removed 5 bases at V and 1 base at J, leaving 3 bases unmatched. Germline lookup yields CDR1 LNHDA and CDR2 SQIVND (reference sequence). The CDR3 is 14 amino acids. DNA of the CDR3: TGTGCCAGTAGTCTCGGACAGGGGAACACTGAAGCTTTCTTT. Its protein product is CASSLGQGNTEAFF.

The CDR3: CASSPPISGTPNEQFF. Written as DNA, the CDR3 is TGTGCCAGCTCACCACCGATTAGCGGAACCCCAAATGAGCAGTTCTTC. The V call is TRBV18, the J call TRBJ2-1, with TRBD2 as a possible D gene (6 bases). The germline V and J ends were trimmed by 0 bases and 7 bases, with 16 bases remaining between them. The CDR3 length is 16 residues. Germline assignment: CDR1 KGHSH and CDR2 LQKENI.

The V gene is TRBV9, the J gene TRBJ2-3; TRBD1 agrees at 10 bases. CDR1 is SGDLS, CDR2 YYNGEE, per germline. The CDR3 has 15 residues. The junction had 4 bases not matched to a gene; V was cut back by 0 bases and J by 6 bases. The CDR3 nucleotides are TGTGCCAGCAGCGTAGATGGACAGGGGGGCGATACGCAGTATTTT. Its protein is CASSVDGQGGDTQYF. The full variable domain, in which reference TRBV9 and TRBJ2-3 provide the parts outside the CDR3, is DSGVTQTPKHLITATGQRVTLRCSPRSGDLSVYWYQQSLDQGLQFLIQYYNGEERAKGNILERFSAQQFPDLHSELNLSSLELGDSALYFCASSVDGQGGDTQYFGPGTRLTVL.

This clone has just a few counts. V gene TRBV6-1 combines with J gene TRBJ1-1, with no clear D. V was shortened by 7 bases and J by 0 bases, with 9 bases between the two germline ends. This CDR3 is 13 amino acids long. Germline-derived CDR1 and CDR2 are MNHNS and SASEGT. For the CDR3, the DNA is TGTGCCAGCAAGACTGTGGTGAACACTGAAGCTTTCTTT. Protein product: CASKTVVNTEAFF.